The following is a TCR beta chain sequence with its context. This sample was included in a study of technical replicates of blood from a handful of donors. Sequencing was performed with immunoSEQ multiplex PCR; in TCRdb, only in-frame clones are kept and a portion is missing. The table has about 70,000 clones, approximately 96% seen once. The germline gives CDR1 GTSNPN, CDR2 SVGIG (reference sequence). There are 15 residues in the CDR3. V was shortened by 8 bases and J by 0 bases, with 19 bases between the two germline ends. The chain couples TRBV30 to TRBJ2-5; a possible D gene is TRBD2 (5 bases). The TCR was taken from a human donor in good health. Material: T cells isolated from PBMCs. The CDR3 is CAGQRTQTYQETQYF. The CDR3 nucleotides read TGTGCCGGCCAGCGGACCCAAACGTACCAAGAGACCCAGTACTTC.